The 9 T cell receptor beta chains reported below all come from one sample, sequenced in a study of cytomegalovirus exposure and HLA in healthy donors (dated by TCRdb to the late 2010s). Library preparation used the immunoSEQ multiplex PCR assay. A mixture of 60 forward primers for TCR Vbeta segments and 13 reverse primers for TCR Jbeta segments was used in the multiplex PCR. Sourced from immuneACCESS, this table was stored by TCRdb with only in-frame sequences that have V and J called. A share of the clones is absent; for the studies checked, an unresolved V gene accounts for under half, and the remainder has no known explanation. Here the sample has more than 35,000 clones; 45% to 55% occur a single time. Around 6.2% of the sample is in the top ten clones. Sample: PBMCs. The receptors shown here come from a woman in her thirties or forties in good health and CMV-seropositive.

The rearrangement uses TRBV7-3 and TRBJ1-2; no clear D. V was cut by 0 bases and J by 4 bases, with 15 bases left in between. The CDR3 covers 16 residues. The germline V gene encodes CDR1 SGHTA and CDR2 FQGTGA. CDR3 amino acids: CASSLTGQAGTYGYTF. For the CDR3, the DNA is TGTGCCAGCAGCTTAACGGGCCAGGCCGGCACCTATGGCTACACCTTC.

The rearrangement uses TRBV10-3 and TRBJ1-2; unclear D gene. V gave up 1 base and J gave up 2 bases, with 11 bases separating them. Germline CDR1 reads ENHRY; CDR2 reads SYGVKD. This CDR3 region has 15 residues. The CDR3 loop reads CAISEFGGTNYGYTF. CDR3 nucleotide sequence: TGTGCCATCAGTGAGTTTGGCGGTACCAACTATGGCTACACCTTC.

The chain carries TRBV29-1 and TRBJ2-6; D is ambiguous. The V end was cut by 0 bases, the J end by 0 bases, with 18 bases between. Germline loops: CDR1 SQVTM, CDR2 ANQGSEA. This CDR3 is built from 19 residues. Here the CDR3 reads CSVEDLRGRGYSGANVLTF. The CDR3 bases are TGCAGCGTTGAAGATCTTAGAGGCAGAGGATACTCTGGGGCCAACGTCCTGACTTTC.

This CDR3 is CASSLASQGGAAFF. The CDR3 nucleotides are TGTGCCAGCAGCTTAGCAAGTCAGGGTGGGGCAGCTTTCTTT. The chain employs TRBV7-2 and TRBJ1-1; D perhaps matches TRBD1 (5 bases). Trimming left V 0 bases short and J 10 bases short, with 15 bases between. Germline CDR1 is SGHTA and CDR2 is FQGNSA. CDR3 size: 14 residues.

The V and J genes are TRBV7-9 and TRBJ2-5; D is perhaps TRBD1 (5 bases). The germline CDR1 and CDR2 sequences are SEHNR and FQNEAQ (reference sequence). Between the trimmed V and J ends, which lost 1 base and 2 bases, there was a span of 11 bases. The CDR3 spans 15 residues. Here the CDR3 reads CASSLGVRDQETQYF. The CDR3 DNA sequence: TGTGCCAGCAGCTTAGGCGTCAGGGATCAAGAGACCCAGTACTTC.

Of note for this clone: Other DNA sequences in the sample encode the same CDR3. This chain connects TRBV19 to TRBJ2-7; 11 bases are a match to TRBD1. The CDR3 runs to 13 residues. CDR1 is LNHDA, CDR2 SQIVND, per germline (reference sequence). V lost 8 bases and J lost 3; bases outside the gene matches: 3. CDR3 sequence reads: CASSGTGGYEQYF. The CDR3 nucleotides read TGTGCCAGTTCCGGGACAGGGGGCTACGAGCAGTACTTC.

This clone was seen a handful of times. The V gene is TRBV6-1, the J gene TRBJ2-2; no clear D. Trimming cost V 3 bases and J 2 bases, with 10 bases left between them. The length of the CDR3 is 15 residues. Germline assignment: CDR1 MNHNS and CDR2 SASEGT. DNA for the CDR3: TGTGCCAGCAGTGATGCCAGGAAAAACACCGGGGAGCTGTTTTTT. It is translated as CASSDARKNTGELFF.

The chain joins TRBV28 to TRBJ1-6, with 8 bases identical to TRBD1. V gave up 6 bases and J gave up 7 bases; unmatched junction bases: 11. The CDR3 contains 16 residues. CDR1 and CDR2 from the germline V gene are MDHEN and SYDVKM. The DNA for the CDR3 is TGTGCCAGCAGCCGCATGGACAGGGTAACCAATTCACCCCTCCACTTT. Translation: CASSRMDRVTNSPLHF.

This chain connects TRBV30 to TRBJ2-2; weak D call: TRBD2 (7 bases). The V gene lost 3 bases and the J gene lost 11 bases, with 28 bases spanning the gap. Germline V gene lookup returns CDR1 GTSNPN and CDR2 SVGIG (reference sequence). CDR3 length: 17 amino acids. The CDR3 DNA reads TGTGCCTGGAGAGGGGAGGGGACCCGGGGGCAACCAGTTGAGCTGTTTTTT. Its protein is CAWRGEGTRGQPVELFF. The full variable domain, with the rest looked up from reference TRBV30 and TRBJ2-2, is SQTIHQWPATLVQPVGSPLSLECTVEGTSNPNLYWYRQAAGRGLQLLFYSVGIGQISSEVPQNLSASRPQDRQFILSSKKLLLSDSGFYLCAWRGEGTRGQPVELFFGEGSRLTVL.